The clone carrying this TCR beta chain has more than one count but fewer than ten. The PCR ran on 60 Vbeta and 13 Jbeta primers. Only in-frame clones appear in the TCRdb table, and some are missing; sequencing was by immunoSEQ multiplex PCR. The sample includes around 96,000 clones, about 76% of them seen just once. The germline V gene has CDR1 GTSNPN and CDR2 SVGIG (reference sequence). The V gene end was trimmed by 3 bases and the J gene end by 7 bases; junction bases not matched to a gene: 7. The CDR3 covers 15 residues. This record comes from a study of cytomegalovirus exposure and HLA in healthy donors.

The V and J genes are TRBV30 and TRBJ1-6; the match to TRBD1 covers 9 bases. The source is a man in his thirties or forties in good health and CMV-seropositive. The sample was PBMCs. The CDR3 DNA reads as TGTGCCTGGAGAGGACAGGGGCAGGGGAATTCACCCCTCCACTTT. Its protein is CAWRGQGQGNSPLHF.